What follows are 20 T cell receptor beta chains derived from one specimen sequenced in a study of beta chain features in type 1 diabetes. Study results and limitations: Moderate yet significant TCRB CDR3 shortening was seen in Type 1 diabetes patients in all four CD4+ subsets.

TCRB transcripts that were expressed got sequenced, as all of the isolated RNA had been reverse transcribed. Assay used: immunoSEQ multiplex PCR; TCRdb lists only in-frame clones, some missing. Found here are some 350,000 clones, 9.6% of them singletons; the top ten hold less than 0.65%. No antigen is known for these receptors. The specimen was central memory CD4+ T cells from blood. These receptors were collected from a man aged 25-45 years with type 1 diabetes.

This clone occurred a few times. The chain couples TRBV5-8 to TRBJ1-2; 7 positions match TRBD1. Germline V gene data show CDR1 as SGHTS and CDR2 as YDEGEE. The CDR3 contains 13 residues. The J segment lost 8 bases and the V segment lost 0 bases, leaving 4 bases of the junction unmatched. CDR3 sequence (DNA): TGTGCCAGCAGCTTGGCCAGGGGGGACGGCTACACCTTC. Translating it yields CASSLARGDGYTF.

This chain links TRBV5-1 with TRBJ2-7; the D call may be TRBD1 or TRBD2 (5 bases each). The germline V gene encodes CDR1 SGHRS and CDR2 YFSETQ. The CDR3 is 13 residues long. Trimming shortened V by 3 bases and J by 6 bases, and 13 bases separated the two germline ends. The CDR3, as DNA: TGCGCCAGCAGCTCGGTGGGGGTCCGCGAGCAGTACTTC. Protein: CASSSVGVREQYF. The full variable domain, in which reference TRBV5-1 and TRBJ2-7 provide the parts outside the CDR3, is KAGVTQTPRYLIKTRGQQVTLSCSPISGHRSVSWYQQTPGQGLQFLFEYFSETQRNKGNFPGRFSGRQFSNSRSEMNVSTLELGDSALYLCASSSVGVREQYFGPGTRLTVT.

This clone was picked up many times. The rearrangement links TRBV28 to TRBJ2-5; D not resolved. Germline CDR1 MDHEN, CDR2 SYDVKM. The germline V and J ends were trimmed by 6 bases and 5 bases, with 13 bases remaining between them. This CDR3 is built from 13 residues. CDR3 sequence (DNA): TGTGCCAGCAGGGACGGGTCAAGGGAGACCCAGTACTTC. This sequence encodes CASRDGSRETQYF. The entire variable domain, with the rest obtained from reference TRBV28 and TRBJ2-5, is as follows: DVKVTQSSRYLVKRTGEKVFLECVQDMDHENMFWYRQDPGLGLRLIYFSYDVKMKEKGDIPEGYSVSREKKERFSLILESASTNQTSMYLCASRDGSRETQYFGPGTRLLVL.

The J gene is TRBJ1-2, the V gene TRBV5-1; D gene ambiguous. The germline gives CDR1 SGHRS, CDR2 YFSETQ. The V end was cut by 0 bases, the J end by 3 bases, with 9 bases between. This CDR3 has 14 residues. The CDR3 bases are TGCGCCAGCAGCTTGGAGGAGGCAGACTATGGCTACACCTTC. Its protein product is CASSLEEADYGYTF.

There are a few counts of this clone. CDR3 in amino acids: CASSPPIGSGRASLGEQFF. The CDR3 nucleotides read TGTGCCAGCTCACCACCGATAGGAAGCGGGAGGGCCTCTCTAGGAGAGCAGTTCTTC. This rearrangement joins TRBV18 to TRBJ2-1, with TRBD2 identical over 10 bases. This CDR3 has 19 residues. The V gene end was trimmed by 0 bases and the J gene end by 10 bases; junction bases not matched to a gene: 18. The germline CDR1 and CDR2 sequences are KGHSH and LQKENI. Looking up the rest from reference TRBV18 and TRBJ2-1 gives the full variable domain: NAGVMQNPRHLVRRRGQEARLRCSPMKGHSHVYWYRQLPEEGLKFMVYLQKENIIDESGMPKERFSAEFPKEGPSILRIQQVVRGDSAAYFCASSPPIGSGRASLGEQFFGPGTRLTVL.

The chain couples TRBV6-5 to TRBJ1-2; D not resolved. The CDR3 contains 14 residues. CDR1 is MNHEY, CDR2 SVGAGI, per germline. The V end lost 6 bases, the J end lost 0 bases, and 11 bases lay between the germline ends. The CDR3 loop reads CASRGRQANYGYTF. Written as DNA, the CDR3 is TGTGCCAGCAGGGGCAGGCAGGCTAACTATGGCTACACCTTC.

CDR3 amino acids: CASSTPWDRDYYGYTF. The CDR3 DNA reads as TGTGCCAGCAGTACCCCATGGGACAGGGATTACTATGGCTACACCTTC. The chain links TRBV28 to TRBJ1-2; TRBD1 agrees at 9 bases. Unmatched junction bases numbered 10, after V lost 5 bases and J lost 3 bases. The CDR3 length is 16 residues. CDR1 is MDHEN and CDR2 is SYDVKM in the germline V gene.

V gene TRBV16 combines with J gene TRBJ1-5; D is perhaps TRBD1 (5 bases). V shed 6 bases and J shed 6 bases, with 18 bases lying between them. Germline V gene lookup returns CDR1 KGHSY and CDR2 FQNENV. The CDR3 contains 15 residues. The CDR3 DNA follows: TGTGCCAGCAGTCGACAGCATCAGACGGCTCAGCCCCAGCATTTT. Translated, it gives CASSRQHQTAQPQHF.

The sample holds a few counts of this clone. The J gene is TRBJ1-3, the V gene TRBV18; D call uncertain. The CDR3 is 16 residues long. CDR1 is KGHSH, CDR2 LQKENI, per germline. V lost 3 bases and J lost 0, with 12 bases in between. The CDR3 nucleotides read TGTGCCAGCTCACCCGGACCAGTATCCTCTGGAAACACCATATATTTT. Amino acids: CASSPGPVSSGNTIYF.

In DNA form, the CDR3 reads TGTGCCAGCAGTTGGATCGAAATTTCCGGGGAGCTGTTTTTT. It translates to CASSWIEISGELFF. The chain carries TRBV28 and TRBJ2-2; the D is unclear. CDR3 length: 14 residues. Looked up from germline, CDR1 is MDHEN and CDR2 is SYDVKM. V was trimmed by 4 bases and J by 6 bases, leaving 12 bases between them.

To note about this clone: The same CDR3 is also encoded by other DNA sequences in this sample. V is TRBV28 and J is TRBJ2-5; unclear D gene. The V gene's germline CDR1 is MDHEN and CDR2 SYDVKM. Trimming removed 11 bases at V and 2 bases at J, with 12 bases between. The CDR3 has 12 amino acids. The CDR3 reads CASEGAQETQYF. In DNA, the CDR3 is TGTGCCTCCGAAGGAGCGCAAGAGACCCAGTACTTC.

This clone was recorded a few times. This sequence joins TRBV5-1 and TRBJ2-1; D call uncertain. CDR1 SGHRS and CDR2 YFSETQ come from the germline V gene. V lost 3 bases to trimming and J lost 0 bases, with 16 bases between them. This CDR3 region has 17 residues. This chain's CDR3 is CASSSTVTGSSYNEQFF. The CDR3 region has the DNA TGCGCCAGCAGCTCTACAGTAACGGGCAGCTCCTACAATGAGCAGTTCTTC.

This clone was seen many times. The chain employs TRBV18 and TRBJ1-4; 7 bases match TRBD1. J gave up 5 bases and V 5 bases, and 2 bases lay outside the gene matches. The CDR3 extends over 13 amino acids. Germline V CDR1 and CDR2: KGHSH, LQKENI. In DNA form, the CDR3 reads TGTGCCAGCTCAAAGGGACAGAATGAAAAACTGTTTTTT. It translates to CASSKGQNEKLFF. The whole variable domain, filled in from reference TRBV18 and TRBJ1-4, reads NAGVMQNPRHLVRRRGQEARLRCSPMKGHSHVYWYRQLPEEGLKFMVYLQKENIIDESGMPKERFSAEFPKEGPSILRIQQVVRGDSAAYFCASSKGQNEKLFFGSGTQLSVL.

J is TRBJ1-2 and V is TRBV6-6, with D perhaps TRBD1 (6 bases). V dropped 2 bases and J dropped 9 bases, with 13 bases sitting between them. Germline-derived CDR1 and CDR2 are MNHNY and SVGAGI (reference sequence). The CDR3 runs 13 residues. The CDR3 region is CASSYQGISSYTF. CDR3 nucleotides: TGTGCCAGCAGTTACCAGGGGATTTCCAGCTACACCTTC.

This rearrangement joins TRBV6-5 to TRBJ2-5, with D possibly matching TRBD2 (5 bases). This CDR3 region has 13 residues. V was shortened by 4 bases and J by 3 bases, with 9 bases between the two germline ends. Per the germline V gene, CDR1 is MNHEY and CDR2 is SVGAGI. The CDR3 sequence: CASSSSREETQYF. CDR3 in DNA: TGTGCCAGCAGTTCATCGAGGGAAGAGACCCAGTACTTC.

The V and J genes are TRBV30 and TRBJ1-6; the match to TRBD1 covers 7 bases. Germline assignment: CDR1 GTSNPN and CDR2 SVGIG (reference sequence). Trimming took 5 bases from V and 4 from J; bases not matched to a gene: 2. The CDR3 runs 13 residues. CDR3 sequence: CAWGGQYNSPLHF. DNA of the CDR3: TGTGCCTGGGGGGGACAGTATAATTCACCCCTCCACTTT.

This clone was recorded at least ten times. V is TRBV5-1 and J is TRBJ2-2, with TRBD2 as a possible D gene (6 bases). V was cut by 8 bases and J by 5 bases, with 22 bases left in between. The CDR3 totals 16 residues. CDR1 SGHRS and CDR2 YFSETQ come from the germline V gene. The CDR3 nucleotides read TGCGCCAGGGCTTGGCTGGTCGGGAGAGATACCGGGGAGCTGTTTTTT. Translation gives CARAWLVGRDTGELFF.

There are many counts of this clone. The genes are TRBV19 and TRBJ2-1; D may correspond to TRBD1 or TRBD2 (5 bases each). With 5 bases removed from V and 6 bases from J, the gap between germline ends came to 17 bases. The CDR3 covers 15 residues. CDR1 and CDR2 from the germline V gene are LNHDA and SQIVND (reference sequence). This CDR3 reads CASSAGDRLVNEQFF. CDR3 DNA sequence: TGTGCCAGTAGTGCCGGGGACCGCTTAGTCAATGAGCAGTTCTTC.

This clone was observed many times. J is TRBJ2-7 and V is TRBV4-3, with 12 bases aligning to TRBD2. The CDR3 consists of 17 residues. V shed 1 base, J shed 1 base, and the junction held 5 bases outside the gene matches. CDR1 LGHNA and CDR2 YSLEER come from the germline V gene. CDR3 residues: CASSQGLAGVDSYEQYF. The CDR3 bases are TGCGCCAGCAGCCAAGGACTAGCGGGAGTGGATTCCTACGAGCAGTACTTC.

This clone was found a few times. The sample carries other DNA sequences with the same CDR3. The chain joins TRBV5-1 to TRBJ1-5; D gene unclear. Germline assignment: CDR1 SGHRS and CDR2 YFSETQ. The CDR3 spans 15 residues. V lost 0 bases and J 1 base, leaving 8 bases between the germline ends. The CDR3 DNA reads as TGCGCCAGCAGCTTGGGGGGTTCCAGCAATCAGCCCCAGCATTTT. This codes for CASSLGGSSNQPQHF. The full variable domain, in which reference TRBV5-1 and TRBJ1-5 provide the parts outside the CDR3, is KAGVTQTPRYLIKTRGQQVTLSCSPISGHRSVSWYQQTPGQGLQFLFEYFSETQRNKGNFPGRFSGRQFSNSRSEMNVSTLELGDSALYLCASSLGGSSNQPQHFGDGTRLSIL.